The 18 T cell receptor beta chains given below trace back to one sample, sequenced in a study of blood T cell repertoires in COVID-19. Only in-frame clones appear in the TCRdb table, and some are missing; sequencing was by immunoSEQ multiplex PCR. The sample carries some 150,000 clones, approximately 90% recorded once. The sample was peripheral blood. All receptors come from a woman aged 45-60 years with acute or convalescent COVID-19.

The V call is TRBV11-2, the J call TRBJ2-1; a possible D gene is TRBD2 (6 bases). CDR3 length: 14 amino acids. The ends were cut back, 8 bases at V and 2 bases at J, with 13 bases in the middle. In germline, CDR1 is SGHAT, CDR2 FQNNGV. CDR3 sequence: CASGPGLAYNEQFF. The CDR3 region has the DNA TGTGCCAGCGGACCGGGACTGGCCTACAATGAGCAGTTCTTC.

This chain links TRBV30 with TRBJ2-7; no clear D gene. The CDR3 spans 14 residues. CDR1 GTSNPN and CDR2 SVGIG come from the germline V gene (reference sequence). Trimming took off 2 bases at V and 0 bases at J, with 11 bases between the two ends. The DNA for the CDR3 is TGTGCCTGGAGTACAGACATGAGCTCCTACGAGCAGTACTTC. As protein: CAWSTDMSSYEQYF.

The J gene is TRBJ1-1, the V gene TRBV2; D gene uncertain. CDR1 SNHLY and CDR2 FYNNEI come from the germline V gene. The CDR3 has 13 amino acids. V shed 4 bases and J shed 3 bases, with 9 bases lying between them. The CDR3 DNA reads TGTGCCAGCAGTGGTGGGAGCTACACTGAAGCTTTCTTT. Protein sequence: CASSGGSYTEAFF.

This chain uses TRBV11-2 with TRBJ2-3, with 7 bases lining up with TRBD1. Germline loops: CDR1 SGHAT, CDR2 FQNNGV. V was clipped by 1 base and J by 2 bases; unmatched bases: 9. The CDR3 runs to 17 residues. The chain's CDR3 is CASSLASGTGATDTQYF. The CDR3 DNA follows: TGTGCCAGCAGCTTAGCCTCCGGTACAGGGGCCACAGATACGCAGTATTTT.

Here the CDR3 DNA reads TGTGCCACCAGTGAGGGACAGGGGAACATTCAGTACTTC. This codes for CATSEGQGNIQYF. The chain employs TRBV24-1 and TRBJ2-4, with 10 positions matching TRBD1. The CDR3 runs to 13 residues. CDR1 is KGHDR, CDR2 SFDVKD, per germline. J lost 7 bases, V lost 4 bases, and 0 bases had no gene match.

The J gene is TRBJ2-1, the V gene TRBV10-3; 12 positions match TRBD2. In germline, CDR1 is ENHRY, CDR2 SYGVKD. The CDR3 is 15 residues long. The V gene end was trimmed by 7 bases and the J gene end by 7 bases; junction bases not matched to a gene: 8. Written as DNA, the CDR3 is TGTGCCATCACTAGACCGGGACTAGCGGGTAATGAGCAGTTCTTC. It translates to CAITRPGLAGNEQFF.

This chain uses TRBV27 with TRBJ1-2, with 8 bases identical to TRBD1. Germline V gene lookup returns CDR1 MNHEY and CDR2 SMNVEV (reference sequence). After removal of 5 bases from V and 4 bases from J, the junction contained 9 bases not matched to a gene. There are 15 residues in the CDR3. The CDR3 DNA reads TGTGCCAGCAGTGGGGGACAGGCGCCTACCTATGGCTACACCTTC. Protein sequence: CASSGGQAPTYGYTF.

The chain couples TRBV9 to TRBJ2-2; D is perhaps TRBD1 (5 bases). Germline V gene data show CDR1 as SGDLS and CDR2 as YYNGEE. This CDR3 contains 17 residues. V was pared by 0 bases and J by 6 bases, with 18 bases between. The CDR3 sequence is CASSVATWQGSAGELFF. The CDR3 region has the DNA TGTGCCAGCAGCGTAGCTACGTGGCAGGGCAGCGCCGGGGAGCTGTTTTTT.

The chain is built from TRBV18 and TRBJ2-7; TRBD2 is a possible D gene (7 bases). Per the germline V gene, CDR1 is KGHSH and CDR2 is LQKENI. Trimming cost V 3 bases and J 3 bases, with 21 bases left between them. This CDR3 spans 17 amino acids. CDR3 loop: CASSPWGGLAEIYEQYF. DNA for the CDR3: TGTGCCAGCTCACCCTGGGGGGGGCTAGCGGAAATCTACGAGCAGTACTTC.

This rearrangement joins TRBV10-3 to TRBJ1-2; 9 nucleotides line up with TRBD1. The junction had 13 bases not matched to a gene; V was cut back by 2 bases and J by 3 bases. Germline CDR1 is ENHRY and CDR2 is SYGVKD. The CDR3 loop spans 18 amino acids. The CDR3 here is CAISEPGTGPPNYYGYTF. In nucleotides, the CDR3 is TGTGCCATCAGTGAGCCCGGGACAGGGCCCCCCAATTACTATGGCTACACCTTC.

This chain links TRBV6-5 with TRBJ2-1; maybe TRBD2 (6 bases). V was clipped by 7 bases and J by 1 base, with 11 bases between them. The CDR3 has 14 amino acids. Germline CDR1 and CDR2: MNHEY and SVGAGI. The CDR3 region is CASMIAESYNEQFF. CDR3 nucleotide sequence: TGTGCCAGCATGATAGCGGAATCCTACAATGAGCAGTTCTTC.

V and J are TRBV6-5 and TRBJ1-3; tentative D call: TRBD1 (5 bases). The V and J ends lost 2 bases and 0 bases respectively, with 8 bases between them. The CDR3 spans 15 residues. Germline V gene lookup returns CDR1 MNHEY and CDR2 SVGAGI. The CDR3 region is CASSYKGISGNTIYF. DNA for the CDR3: TGTGCCAGCAGTTACAAGGGGATCTCTGGAAACACCATATATTTT.

The chain combines TRBV7-3 with TRBJ2-3, with unresolved D. The CDR3 totals 14 residues. CDR1 is SGHTA, CDR2 FQGTGA, per germline. With 5 bases removed from V and 0 bases from J, the gap between germline ends came to 9 bases. CDR3: CASSEASSTDTQYF. The CDR3 DNA sequence: TGTGCCAGCAGCGAAGCTTCTAGCACAGATACGCAGTATTTT.

The V gene is TRBV28, the J gene TRBJ2-2; TRBD1 might be the D (6 bases). V was pared by 3 bases and J by 5 bases, with 10 bases between. The CDR3 runs 14 residues. CDR1 and CDR2 from the germline V gene are MDHEN and SYDVKM. The CDR3, as DNA: TGTGCCAGCAGTTTCTACAGGGCAACCGGGGAGCTGTTTTTT. The encoded protein is CASSFYRATGELFF.

The genes are TRBV6-5 and TRBJ2-5; D is unresolved. Trimming cost V 3 bases and J 3 bases, with 8 bases left between them. The CDR3 sequence is 13 residues long. The germline V gene encodes CDR1 MNHEY and CDR2 SVGAGI. The CDR3 here is CASSYREEETQYF. CDR3 DNA: TGTGCCAGCAGTTATAGAGAAGAAGAGACCCAGTACTTC.

This clone has just a few counts. The chain has TRBV5-1 and TRBJ2-7; TRBD2 is a possible D gene (5 bases). Germline-derived CDR1 and CDR2 are SGHRS and YFSETQ. CDR3 length: 15 residues. V was shortened by 4 bases and J by 2 bases, with 16 bases between the two germline ends. The DNA of the CDR3 is TGCGCCAGCAGCCCTGAGGGTGGGGATACCTACGAGCAGTACTTC. This translates into CASSPEGGDTYEQYF.

The chain combines TRBV7-8 with TRBJ2-1; D is uncertain. Trimming shortened V by 5 bases and J by 6 bases, and 5 bases separated the two germline ends. There are 11 residues in the CDR3. Germline V lookup: CDR1 SGHVS, CDR2 FQNEAQ. The CDR3 is CASSPGNEQFF. CDR3 sequence (DNA): TGTGCCAGCAGCCCAGGCAATGAGCAGTTCTTC. The full variable domain, with the rest looked up from reference TRBV7-8 and TRBJ2-1, is GAGVSQSPRYKVAKRGQDVALRCDPISGHVSLFWYQQALGQGPEFLTYFQNEAQLDKSGLPSDRFFAERPEGSVSTLKIQRTQQEDSAVYLCASSPGNEQFFGPGTRLTVL.

This chain's CDR3 is CASSEARDLGEQYF. CDR3 DNA: TGTGCCAGCAGTGAAGCCAGGGATTTAGGCGAGCAGTACTTC. The rearrangement links TRBV6-1 to TRBJ2-7; TRBD1 might be the D (5 bases). V was clipped by 0 bases and J by 6 bases, with 12 bases between them. This CDR3 comprises 14 residues. Germline V gene sequence: CDR1 MNHNS, CDR2 SASEGT.